These T cell receptor beta chains were read from a single sample in a study of beta chain features in type 1 diabetes. The table came from immunoSEQ multiplex PCR; TCRdb's copy has only in-frame clones and leaves some out. Among 620,000 or so clones listed, around 16% were seen once. The sample consisted of naive CD4+ T cells from blood. These receptors came from a man in his late teens or twenties in good health. CDR3s include the opening cysteine and the closing phenylalanine or tryptophan. The order of the fields is J gene, V gene, CDR3 protein.

TRBJ2-7	TRBV6-7	CASSPRGGPYEQYF
TRBJ2-6	TRBV9	CASSVDGISSGANVLTF
TRBJ2-7	TRBV7-2	CASSYRGPYEQYF
TRBJ2-5	TRBV6-6	CASSYSGRQETQYF
TRBJ2-3	TRBV27	CASSSSGSAPQYF
TRBJ2-7	TRBV10-3	CAISEASSYEQYF
TRBJ2-5	TRBV4-1	CASSHVLAGGPTTQYF
TRBJ2-6	TRBV7-9	CASSVENRVAGANVLTF
TRBJ2-3	TRBV4-2	CASSQDPGLAGASTDTQYF
TRBJ2-7	TRBV5-6	CASSRLFRGRYEQYF
TRBJ2-7	TRBV5-6	CASSLRGTGSYEQYF
TRBJ1-1	TRBV6-1	CASGSGGRMNTEAFF
TRBJ2-1	TRBV19	CASSIGGGQAGEQFF
TRBJ2-1	TRBV7-9	CASSLLYRGQFF
TRBJ2-3	TRBV10-3	CATYSRDPSPGTQYF
TRBJ2-7	TRBV2	CASRRAATYEQYF
TRBJ1-2	TRBV28	CASGRQDNYGYTF
TRBJ2-5	TRBV27	CASSLQGVGETQYF
TRBJ1-3	TRBV7-2	CASKRNSGNTIYF
TRBJ1-6	TRBV14	CASSQAWTGRPFDYSPLHF
TRBJ1-1	TRBV2	CASSEQGLTEAFF
TRBJ2-4	TRBV28	CASSLGQINIQYF
TRBJ1-2	TRBV18	CASSYEQGAYGYTF
TRBJ2-5	TRBV7-2	CASSLAGGTGGFQETQYF
TRBJ2-7	TRBV7-2	CASSFTGHSYEQYF
TRBJ2-4	TRBV11-3	CASSLGGQANIQYF
TRBJ1-2	TRBV18	CASSAGIYGYTF
TRBJ2-1	TRBV6-5	CASSLSRFEQFF
TRBJ2-3	TRBV7-9	CASSFRTGNTDTQYF
TRBJ1-3	TRBV7-2	CASSLDPGHIYF
TRBJ1-5	TRBV29-1	CSVYVGSNSNQPQHF
TRBJ2-5	TRBV7-9	CASSSFLGRRETQYF
TRBJ1-6	TRBV7-2	CASSLAGGLSPLHF
TRBJ1-2	TRBV9	CASSVESDRANYGYTF
TRBJ1-6	TRBV7-2	CASSRDSNSPLHF
TRBJ1-2	TRBV28	CASSLPYSGTRWLFYGYTF
TRBJ2-7	TRBV19	CASSIQLAVSYEQYF
TRBJ2-3	TRBV6-5	CASSQSGGRPDTQYF
TRBJ1-2	TRBV4-3	CASSHEVTNYGYTF
TRBJ1-4	TRBV29-1	CSVGRGGEKLFF
TRBJ1-4	TRBV6-5	CASALVEKLFF
TRBJ2-1	TRBV11-1	CASSTGTGVVDEQFF
TRBJ2-1	TRBV25-1	CASSASGRSSYNEQFF
TRBJ2-2	TRBV2	CASSVFAGPNTGELFF
TRBJ2-2	TRBV23-1	CASSQSPMPTGELFF
TRBJ1-1	TRBV9	CASSVLTDTEAFF
TRBJ2-5	TRBV5-1	CASSLGRGLAVQETQYF
TRBJ1-1	TRBV9	CASSLRDRVGFTEAFF
TRBJ2-3	TRBV11-2	CASSLLSYTDTQYF
TRBJ2-7	TRBV5-1	CASSVTGGRNEQYF
TRBJ2-1	TRBV5-4	CASSLVGRRNHNEQFF
TRBJ1-2	TRBV19	CASQWGIYGYTF
TRBJ2-2	TRBV7-6	CASSSPRQGSYGTGELFF